The clone carrying this T cell receptor (beta chain) was counted once. Antigen: not known. One end of the junction does not line up with germline, which may come from a read error. The sample originates from a study of tumor and adjacent non-tumor tissue in lung cancer. Turning to the study itself: The cohort had under 15 adenocarcinoma, a couple of squamous cell and 1 small cell patients. On average, productive TCRbeta reads reached about 4.4 million per sample.

TCRbeta libraries were built with three rounds of nested PCR, modified from ARM-PCR. TCRdb used MiXCR to reprocess the multiplex PCR reads, holding one entry per CDR3 protein. The sample has 75,000 to 80,000 distinct CDR3 sequences; over 80% are singletons. This sample's RNA came from whole unsorted tissue. General study results and limits: Top 100 clones took a larger repertoire share in normal lung. Patients with more diverse tumor TCRs had worse survival.

The CDR3 has 16 residues. CDR1 and CDR2 from the germline V gene are MDHEN and SYDVKM. Sequences were obtained from lung tumor tissue. J is TRBJ1-4 and V is TRBV28; tentatively, D is TRBD1 (5 bases). The source of this sequence is a woman aged 45-65 years with non-small cell lung cancer. This CDR3 is CASSKAGSTTNEKLCF. In nucleotides, the CDR3 is TGTGCCAGCAGTAAGGCAGGGAGCACAACTAATGAAAAACTGTGTTTT.